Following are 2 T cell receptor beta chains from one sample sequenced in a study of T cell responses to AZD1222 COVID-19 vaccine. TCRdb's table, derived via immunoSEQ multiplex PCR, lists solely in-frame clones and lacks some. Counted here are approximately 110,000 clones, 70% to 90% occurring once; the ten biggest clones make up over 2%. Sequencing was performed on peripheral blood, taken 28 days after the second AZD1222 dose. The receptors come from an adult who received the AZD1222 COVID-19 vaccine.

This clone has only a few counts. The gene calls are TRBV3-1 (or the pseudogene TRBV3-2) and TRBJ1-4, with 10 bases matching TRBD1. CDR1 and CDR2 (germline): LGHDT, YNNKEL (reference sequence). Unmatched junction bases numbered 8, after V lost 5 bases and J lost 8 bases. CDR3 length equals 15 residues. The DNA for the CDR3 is TGTGCCAGCAGCAAGAGGACAGGGGGGGAGGAAAAACTGTTTTTT. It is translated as CASSKRTGGEEKLFF.

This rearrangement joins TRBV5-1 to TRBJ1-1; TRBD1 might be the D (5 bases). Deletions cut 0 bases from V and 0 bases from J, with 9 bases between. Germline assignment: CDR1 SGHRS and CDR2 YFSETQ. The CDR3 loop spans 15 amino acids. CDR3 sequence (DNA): TGCGCCAGCAGCTTGGAGACAGACATGAACACTGAAGCTTTCTTT. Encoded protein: CASSLETDMNTEAFF. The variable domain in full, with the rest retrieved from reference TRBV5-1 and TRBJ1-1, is KAGVTQTPRYLIKTRGQQVTLSCSPISGHRSVSWYQQTPGQGLQFLFEYFSETQRNKGNFPGRFSGRQFSNSRSEMNVSTLELGDSALYLCASSLETDMNTEAFFGQGTRLTVV.